This T cell receptor (beta chain) comes out of a study of shared clonotypes between healthy human individuals. Study-wide results and limits: Researchers found naive subsets generally carried larger estimated richness than memory subsets.

Naive CD8 cells lacked CD45RO and underwent positive selection for CCR7, leaving out terminally differentiated effector memory CD45RA+ cells. In its sample, this clone was seen once. Its antigen is undetermined. Germline V lookup: CDR1 SGHVS, CDR2 FQNEAQ. This CDR3 contains 16 residues. V lost 1 base to trimming and J lost 4 bases, with 17 bases between them. When replicate PCRs were run on sorted subsets, they used around 0.2 ug DNA, tens of thousands of T cell genomes. The table came from immunoSEQ multiplex PCR; TCRdb's copy has only in-frame clones and leaves some out. This table holds 800,000 or so clones, 96% found once.

The sample consisted of naive CD8+ T cells sorted from blood. The V call is TRBV7-8, the J call TRBJ2-7, with D perhaps being TRBD1 or TRBD2 (7 bases each). This TCR was sampled from a man aged 25-40 years in good health. The CDR3 nucleotides read TGTGCCAGCAGCTTAGGCTGGGGGGGGACAGCATACGAGCAGTACTTC. Its protein is CASSLGWGGTAYEQYF.